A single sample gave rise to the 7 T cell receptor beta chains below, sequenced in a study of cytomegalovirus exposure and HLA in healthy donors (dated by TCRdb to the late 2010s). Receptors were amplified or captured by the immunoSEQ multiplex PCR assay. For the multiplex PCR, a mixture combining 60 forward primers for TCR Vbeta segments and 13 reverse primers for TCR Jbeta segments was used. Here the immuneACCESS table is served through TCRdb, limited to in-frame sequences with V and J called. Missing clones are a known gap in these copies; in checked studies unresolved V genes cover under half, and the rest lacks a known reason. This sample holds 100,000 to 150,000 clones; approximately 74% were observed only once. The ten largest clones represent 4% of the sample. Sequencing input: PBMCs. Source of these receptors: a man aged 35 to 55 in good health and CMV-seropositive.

DNA for the CDR3: TGTGCCAGCAGTTCGGAGGGTGGGAACACTGAAGCTTTCTTT. It encodes CASSSEGGNTEAFF. This sequence joins TRBV6-5 and TRBJ1-1, with D unresolved. Germline V gene lookup returns CDR1 MNHEY and CDR2 SVGAGI. Trimming stripped 4 bases from V and 1 base from J, with 10 bases between. This CDR3 region has 14 residues.

The CDR3 protein is CASSLGPNEKLFF. CDR3 in DNA: TGTGCCAGCAGCTTAGGGCCCAATGAAAAACTGTTTTTT. The chain employs TRBV7-2 and TRBJ1-4; D gene unclear. This CDR3 contains 13 residues. Germline values: CDR1 SGHTA, CDR2 FQGNSA. Trimming pared 1 base from V and 5 bases from J, leaving 5 bases between.

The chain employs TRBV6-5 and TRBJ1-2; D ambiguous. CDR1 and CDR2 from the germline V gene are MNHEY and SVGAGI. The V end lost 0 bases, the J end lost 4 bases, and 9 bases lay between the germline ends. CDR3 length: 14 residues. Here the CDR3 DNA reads TGTGCCAGCAGTTACTCGGAGGTTAGCTATGGCTACACCTTC. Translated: CASSYSEVSYGYTF.

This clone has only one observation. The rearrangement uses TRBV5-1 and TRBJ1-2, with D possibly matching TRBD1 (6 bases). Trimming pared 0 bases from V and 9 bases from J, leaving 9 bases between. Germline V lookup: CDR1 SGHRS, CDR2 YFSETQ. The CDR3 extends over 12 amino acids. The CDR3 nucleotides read TGCGCCAGCAGCTTGGATGGGGGCAGCTACACCTTC. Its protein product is CASSLDGGSYTF.

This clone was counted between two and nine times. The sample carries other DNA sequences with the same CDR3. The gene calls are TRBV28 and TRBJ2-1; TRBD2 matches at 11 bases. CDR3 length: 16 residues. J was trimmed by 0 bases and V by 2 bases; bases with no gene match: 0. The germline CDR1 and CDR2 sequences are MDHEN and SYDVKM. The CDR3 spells CASSLTSGSSYNEQFF. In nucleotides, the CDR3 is TGTGCCAGCAGTTTAACTAGCGGGAGCTCCTACAATGAGCAGTTCTTC.

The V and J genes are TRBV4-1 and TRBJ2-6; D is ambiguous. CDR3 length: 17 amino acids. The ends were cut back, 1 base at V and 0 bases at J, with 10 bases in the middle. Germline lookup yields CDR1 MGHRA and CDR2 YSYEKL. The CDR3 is CASSQVPKSSGANVLTF. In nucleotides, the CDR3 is TGCGCCAGCAGCCAAGTACCTAAAAGCTCTGGGGCCAACGTCCTGACTTTC.

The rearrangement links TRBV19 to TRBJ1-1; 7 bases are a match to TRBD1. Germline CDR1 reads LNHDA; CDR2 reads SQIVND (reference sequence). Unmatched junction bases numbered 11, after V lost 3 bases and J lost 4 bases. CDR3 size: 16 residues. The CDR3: CASSIGQGGSSTEAFF. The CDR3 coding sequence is TGTGCCAGTAGTATCGGGCAAGGGGGCTCAAGCACTGAAGCTTTCTTT. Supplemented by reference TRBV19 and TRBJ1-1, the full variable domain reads DGGITQSPKYLFRKEGQNVTLSCEQNLNHDAMYWYRQDPGQGLRLIYYSQIVNDFQKGDIAEGYSVSREKKESFPLTVTSAQKNPTAFYLCASSIGQGGSSTEAFFGQGTRLTVV.